This TCR beta chain emerged from a study of blood T cell repertoires in COVID-19. Study context: Donors in the United States, Italy and Spain gave samples during acute or convalescent COVID-19. The analysed material was cDNA or gDNA that came from T cells, B-cell-depleted T cells, or PBMCs.

In the original processing: Counts of nucleated cells, estimated from reference gene primer amplification, were obtained. The repertoire was sequenced with immunoSEQ multiplex PCR; TCRdb's copy has only in-frame clones and lacks some. V and J calls and clone size come straight from that table; D and trimming were deduced from the DNA. The table records a few hundred thousand clones, just under 85% of them present only once. This CDR3 is 14 amino acids long. CDR1 and CDR2 from the germline V gene are SNHLY and FYNNEI. Deletions cut 7 bases from V and 2 bases from J, with 12 bases between. The clonotype originates from a man at least 80 years old with acute or convalescent COVID-19. Material for sequencing was peripheral blood. J is TRBJ1-3 and V is TRBV2; no reliable D call. DNA of the CDR3: TGTGCCAGCATAGAGATGGGCCCTGGAAACACCATATATTTT. Residues: CASIEMGPGNTIYF.